The clone carrying this T cell receptor beta chain was recorded only once. How the authors handled the data: Quantification of nucleated cells was approximated via reference gene primer amplification. TCRdb's table, derived via immunoSEQ multiplex PCR, lists solely in-frame clones and lacks some. V and J calls plus clone size are reproduced from that table; the DNA served to infer D and trimming. The sample holds more than 150,000 clones, more than 85% seen once. With 6 bases removed from V and 8 bases from J, the gap between germline ends came to 16 bases. The CDR3 totals 13 residues. The V gene's germline CDR1 is MNHEY and CDR2 SMNVEV (reference sequence). This specimen belongs to a study of blood T cell repertoires in COVID-19. Whole-study context: There were acute and convalescent COVID-19 samples, and they came from the United States, Italy and Spain. Nucleic acid was either cDNA or gDNA, and it came from T cells, B-cell-depleted T cells, or PBMCs.

The source is a young man with acute or convalescent COVID-19. Sequences were obtained from peripheral blood. The chain recombines TRBV27 with TRBJ1-2; D possibly corresponds to TRBD1 (5 bases). CDR3 coding DNA: TGTGCCAGCAGCCCCGACAGATGGCGCGGCTACACCTTC. This sequence encodes CASSPDRWRGYTF.